This T cell receptor beta chain was profiled in a study of blood T cell repertoires in COVID-19. Study background: From T cells, B-cell-depleted T cells, or PBMCs came the material, which was cDNA or gDNA.

The protocol was immunoSEQ multiplex PCR, while the TCRdb copy is restricted to in-frame clones and leaves out a portion. Here the sample spans 100,000 to 150,000 clones, roughly 83% being singletons. Germline V gene data show CDR1 as SEHNR and CDR2 as FQNEAQ (reference sequence). This CDR3 has 17 residues. V lost 5 bases and J lost 7; bases outside the gene matches: 16. The chain couples TRBV7-9 to TRBJ1-4, with 7 bases matching TRBD1. The sample taken for sequencing was peripheral blood. The origin of this receptor is a man aged 35 to 55 with active or convalescent COVID-19. CDR3 sequence (DNA): TGTGCCAGCAGCAGCAGGTCGACAGGGTTGGAGGGTGAAAAACTGTTTTTT. This gives the protein CASSSRSTGLEGEKLFF.